Shown below are 24 T cell receptor beta chains from a single sample sequenced in a study of cytomegalovirus exposure and HLA in healthy donors. PCR involved 60 Vbeta and 13 Jbeta primers. Sequencing was performed with immunoSEQ multiplex PCR; in TCRdb, only in-frame clones are kept and a portion is missing. The repertoire has about 180,000 clones, roughly 80% of them found once; the top ten carry approximately 2.4%. The sample comprised PBMCs. The receptors derive from a male donor in good health and CMV-seronegative.

This clone has just one count. This chain uses TRBV10-3 with TRBJ1-2; TRBD1 aligns across 7 bases. The CDR3 length is 13 residues. Trimming took 2 bases from V and 7 from J; bases not matched to a gene: 4. Germline assignment: CDR1 ENHRY and CDR2 SYGVKD. CDR3 DNA: TGTGCCATCAGTGAGGGGCAGGGGGGTGGCTACACCTTC. Translation: CAISEGQGGGYTF.

The chain recombines TRBV5-4 with TRBJ2-1; 7 bases fit TRBD1. Per the germline V gene, CDR1 is SGHNT and CDR2 is YYREEE (reference sequence). This CDR3 contains 12 residues. The V and J ends lost 4 bases and 9 bases, in that order; junction bases with no gene match: 4. The CDR3 coding sequence is TGTGCCAGCAGCAGGGACAGTGGTGAGCAGTTCTTC. It specifies CASSRDSGEQFF.

V and J are TRBV5-1 and TRBJ1-4; weak D call: TRBD1 (5 bases). The CDR3 sequence is 14 residues long. In germline, CDR1 is SGHRS, CDR2 YFSETQ. The germline V and J ends were trimmed by 0 bases and 8 bases, with 11 bases remaining between them. The CDR3 DNA reads as TGCGCCAGCAGCTTGGATAGGGGCGCCGAAAAACTGTTTTTT. Translation: CASSLDRGAEKLFF.

The chain has TRBV27 and TRBJ1-5; 7 bases map to TRBD1. CDR1 and CDR2 from the germline V gene are MNHEY and SMNVEV (reference sequence). CDR3 length: 14 residues. The V segment lost 8 bases and the J segment 5 bases; nucleotides outside the gene matches: 9. The CDR3 bases are TGTGCCAGCCAAAAGGGGGCGCGGGATCAGCCCCAGCATTTT. It codes for CASQKGARDQPQHF.

This clone was counted only a few times. This chain uses TRBV7-8 with TRBJ2-5, with TRBD2 as a possible D gene (5 bases). V was trimmed by 5 bases and J by 2 bases, leaving 18 bases between them. The CDR3 is made up of 16 amino acids. Germline CDR1 reads SGHVS; CDR2 reads FQNEAQ. CDR3: CASSPGPRERQETQYF. Written as DNA, the CDR3 is TGTGCCAGCAGCCCAGGCCCAAGGGAGAGACAAGAGACCCAGTACTTC. The entire variable domain, with the rest obtained from reference TRBV7-8 and TRBJ2-5, is as follows: GAGVSQSPRYKVAKRGQDVALRCDPISGHVSLFWYQQALGQGPEFLTYFQNEAQLDKSGLPSDRFFAERPEGSVSTLKIQRTQQEDSAVYLCASSPGPRERQETQYFGPGTRLLVL.

This sequence joins TRBV13 and TRBJ1-1; 8 bases are shared with TRBD1. The trim removed 4 bases at V and 10 bases at J, leaving 2 bases unmatched. The CDR3 extends over 11 amino acids. Germline V lookup: CDR1 PRHDT, CDR2 FYEKMQ (reference sequence). CDR3 residues: CASSSGQGAFF. CDR3 in DNA: TGTGCCAGCAGCTCCGGACAGGGAGCTTTCTTT.

The genes are TRBV5-6 and TRBJ1-5; unclear D gene. Germline CDR1 reads SGHDT; CDR2 reads YYEEEE. This CDR3 comprises 15 residues. V was shortened by 4 bases and J by 2 bases, with 13 bases between the two germline ends. CDR3 protein: CASSVYKRGNQPQHF. DNA of the CDR3: TGTGCCAGCAGCGTGTATAAACGGGGCAATCAGCCCCAGCATTTT.

This clone was counted a single time. This chain uses TRBV19 with TRBJ1-1, with TRBD1 as a possible D gene (5 bases). V lost 5 bases and J lost 2, with 18 bases in between. The CDR3 has 16 amino acids. Germline loops: CDR1 LNHDA, CDR2 SQIVND (reference sequence). The CDR3 DNA reads TGTGCCAGTAGTCCTCGACAGAGGTGGCGTAACACTGAAGCTTTCTTT. Its protein product is CASSPRQRWRNTEAFF.

V is TRBV27 and J is TRBJ2-3; 8 nucleotides line up with TRBD1. V lost 5 bases, J lost 0 bases, and 13 bases stayed unmatched. Germline lookup yields CDR1 MNHEY and CDR2 SMNVEV (reference sequence). CDR3 length equals 18 residues. The CDR3 DNA reads as TGTGCCAGCAGTCCAACCCCCTTTGACAGGGGAAGCACAGATACGCAGTATTTT. As protein: CASSPTPFDRGSTDTQYF.

The chain carries TRBV6-5 and TRBJ2-1; 8 nucleotides line up with TRBD2. CDR1 is MNHEY, CDR2 SVGAGI, per germline. V trimming: 5 bases; J trimming: 5 bases; junction bases outside the gene matches: 8. This CDR3 comprises 15 residues. The CDR3 sequence is CASSKQSGLDNEQFF. CDR3 in DNA: TGTGCCAGCAGTAAACAATCGGGACTAGACAATGAGCAGTTCTTC.

The V call is TRBV7-8, the J call TRBJ2-1; tentatively, D is TRBD2 (6 bases). Trimming shortened V by 3 bases and J by 11 bases, and 23 bases separated the two germline ends. This CDR3 has 16 amino acids. CDR1 and CDR2 (germline): SGHVS, FQNEAQ. The CDR3 reads CASSFLGGVRSGQQFF. The CDR3 DNA follows: TGTGCCAGCAGCTTTTTAGGAGGGGTAAGGAGTGGTCAGCAGTTCTTC.

Concerning this clone: Other DNA sequences from this sample encode an identical CDR3 as well. This chain joins TRBV30 and TRBJ1-1; D is perhaps TRBD1 (5 bases). Germline-derived CDR1 and CDR2 are GTSNPN and SVGIG (reference sequence). The CDR3 sequence is 13 residues long. V lost 4 bases, J lost 0 bases, and 9 bases lay in between. This chain's CDR3 is CAWTRTLNTEAFF. CDR3 in DNA: TGTGCCTGGACTAGGACATTGAACACTGAAGCTTTCTTT.

The chain recombines TRBV5-1 with TRBJ2-1, with TRBD2 matching over 15 bases. Germline trimming cut 1 base from V and 3 bases from J; bases unmatched to any gene: 5. The CDR3 covers 18 residues. Germline-derived CDR1 and CDR2 are SGHRS and YFSETQ. The CDR3 nucleotides read TGCGCCAGCAGCTTGAAGGGACTAGCGGGAGGTGGCTACAATGAGCAGTTCTTC. Translating it yields CASSLKGLAGGGYNEQFF.

V is TRBV5-4 and J is TRBJ2-4; 7 positions agree with TRBD1. V was clipped by 4 bases and J by 0 bases; unmatched bases: 13. CDR1 is SGHNT and CDR2 is YYREEE in the germline V gene (reference sequence). The CDR3 covers 18 residues. The CDR3 region is CASSPTGTVDLAKNIQYF. CDR3 nucleotide sequence: TGTGCCAGCAGCCCAACCGGGACAGTAGATTTAGCCAAAAACATTCAGTACTTC.

This sequence joins TRBV28 and TRBJ2-1, with D possibly TRBD2 on 5 matching bases. The CDR3 sequence is 13 residues long. Looked up from germline, CDR1 is MDHEN and CDR2 is SYDVKM. The V and J ends lost 7 bases and 4 bases respectively, with 11 bases between them. CDR3 protein: CASTIEGYNEQFF. The CDR3 region has the DNA TGTGCCAGCACCATCGAGGGATACAATGAGCAGTTCTTC.

The CDR3 DNA reads as TGTGCCAGCAGCTTGGGCCTAGCGGGAGCCGACACCGGGGAGCTGTTTTTT. Its protein product is CASSLGLAGADTGELFF. The chain links TRBV5-6 to TRBJ2-2; TRBD2 matches at 10 bases. With 0 bases clipped from V and 3 bases from J, the junction kept 5 bases outside the gene matches. This CDR3 contains 17 residues. The germline V gene has CDR1 SGHDT and CDR2 YYEEEE.

The chain recombines TRBV6-1 with TRBJ2-7, with TRBD1 identical over 7 bases. Trimming at V came to 3 bases and at J to 2 bases, leaving 7 bases not matched to a gene. CDR1 is MNHNS and CDR2 is SASEGT in the germline V gene. This CDR3 is built from 15 residues. The CDR3: CASSEDGTVTYEQYF. CDR3 DNA sequence: TGTGCCAGCAGTGAGGACGGGACAGTCACCTACGAGCAGTACTTC.

This chain joins TRBV7-9 and TRBJ2-5; D possibly corresponds to TRBD2 (7 bases). Germline CDR1 is SEHNR and CDR2 is FQNEAQ (reference sequence). V lost 1 base and J lost 11, with 14 bases in between. This CDR3 region has 13 residues. The CDR3 sequence: CASSLGGRGEQYF. The CDR3 coding sequence is TGTGCCAGCAGCTTAGGGGGGAGGGGGGAGCAGTACTTC.

This clone appeared a few times. The rearrangement uses TRBV27 and TRBJ2-2; D call uncertain. Trimming removed 7 bases at V and 4 bases at J, with 7 bases between. The CDR3 is 12 amino acids. Germline CDR1 is MNHEY and CDR2 is SMNVEV (reference sequence). The CDR3 sequence is CASKIGTGELFF. Here the CDR3 DNA reads TGTGCCAGCAAGATCGGCACCGGGGAGCTGTTTTTT.

The J gene is TRBJ2-7, the V gene TRBV25-1; TRBD1 matches 10 bases. CDR3 size: 14 residues. V lost 3 bases, J lost 3 bases, and 2 bases stayed unmatched. The germline V gene has CDR1 MGHDK and CDR2 SYGVNS. CDR3 loop: CASSDWTGGYEQYF. CDR3 coding DNA: TGTGCCAGCAGTGATTGGACAGGGGGCTACGAGCAGTACTTC.

The chain couples TRBV27 to TRBJ2-7; a weak D match, TRBD1 (5 bases). Trimming shortened V by 0 bases and J by 1 base, and 10 bases separated the two germline ends. The germline CDR1 and CDR2 sequences are MNHEY and SMNVEV (reference sequence). CDR3 length: 15 amino acids. The CDR3 is CASSLSFQGSYEQYF. The CDR3 DNA sequence: TGTGCCAGCAGTTTATCGTTTCAGGGTTCCTACGAGCAGTACTTC.

The rearrangement joins TRBV4-1 to TRBJ2-7, with 9 positions matching TRBD1. Germline loops: CDR1 MGHRA, CDR2 YSYEKL. V shed 5 bases, J shed 4 bases, and the junction held 6 bases outside the gene matches. The CDR3 sequence is 14 residues long. The CDR3 DNA reads TGCGCCAGCAGCTCCGGGACAGGGATGTACGAGCAGTACTTC. It specifies CASSSGTGMYEQYF.

The V and J genes are TRBV5-4 and TRBJ1-2, with D possibly matching TRBD1 (6 bases). V lost 4 bases to trimming and J lost 2 bases, with 12 bases between them. The germline V gene has CDR1 SGHNT and CDR2 YYREEE (reference sequence). This CDR3 has 14 amino acids. The chain's CDR3 is CASSNPGQNYGYTF. The CDR3 nucleotides are TGTGCCAGCAGCAATCCCGGACAGAACTATGGCTACACCTTC.

The chain combines TRBV5-1 with TRBJ2-7, with 9 bases lining up with TRBD2. The germline V gene has CDR1 SGHRS and CDR2 YFSETQ. J gave up 5 bases and V 1 base, and 7 bases lay outside the gene matches. The length of the CDR3 is 15 residues. The CDR3 coding sequence is TGCGCCAGCAGCTTGACGGCTAGCGGGGACCACGAGCAGTACTTC. Encoded protein: CASSLTASGDHEQYF.